This record looks at one TCR beta chain sequence and its context. Germline CDR1 MNHEY, CDR2 SVGAGI. Trimming stripped 11 bases from V and 11 bases from J, with 16 bases between. This CDR3 has 12 residues. In the source study's methods: Reference gene primer amplification gave nucleated cell count estimates. Produced via immunoSEQ multiplex PCR; TCRdb's table is partial and in-frame only. Clone size and the V and J calls come from that table; the DNA yielded D and trimming. The data contain about 160,000 clones, 85% of them seen just once; the ten biggest clones take up about 3.3%. This specimen belongs to a study of blood T cell repertoires in COVID-19. About the research overall: Material from acute and convalescent COVID-19 was sourced from the United States, Italy and Spain. From T cells, B-cell-depleted T cells, or PBMCs came the material, which was cDNA or gDNA.

Sequencing was carried out using peripheral blood. This clonotype was obtained from a human donor with acute or convalescent COVID-19. The donor label of this sample is uncertain. The rearrangement links TRBV6-5 to TRBJ1-6; D is unresolved. This CDR3 is CAGAGARPPLHF. The CDR3 bases are TGTGCCGGCGCGGGAGCGCGACCACCCCTCCACTTT.